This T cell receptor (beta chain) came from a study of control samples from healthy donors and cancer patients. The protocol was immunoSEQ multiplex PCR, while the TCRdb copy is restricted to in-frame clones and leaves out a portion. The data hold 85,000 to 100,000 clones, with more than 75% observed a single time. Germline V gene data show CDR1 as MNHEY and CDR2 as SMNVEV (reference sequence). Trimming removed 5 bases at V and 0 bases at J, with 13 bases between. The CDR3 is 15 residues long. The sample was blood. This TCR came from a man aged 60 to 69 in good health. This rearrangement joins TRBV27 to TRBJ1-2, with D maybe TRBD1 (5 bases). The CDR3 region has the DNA TGTGCCAGCAGTATGGGACGCGACCCTAACTATGGCTACACCTTC. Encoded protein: CASSMGRDPNYGYTF.